These T cell receptor beta chains were read from a single sample in a study of cytomegalovirus exposure and HLA in healthy donors. Using immunoSEQ multiplex PCR, the repertoire was profiled, and TCRdb retains in-frame clones only, with some absent. The sample carries approximately 130,000 clones, 60% to 85% recorded once. Material: PBMCs. The receptors here all came from a woman in her forties in good health and CMV-seropositive. The CDR3 runs from the conserved cysteine through the conserved F or W. The D gene is left open where the match is weak. Clone sizes are given selectively: once, few, many, or a class where the clone is expanded.

d_gene: TRBD1; v_gene: TRBV18; j_gene: TRBJ1-4; abundance: -; CDR3aa: CASSRMGQDNEKLFF; CDR3nt: TGTGCCAGCTCACGCATGGGACAGGATAATGAAAAACTGTTTTTT
d_gene: -; v_gene: TRBV19; j_gene: TRBJ1-2; abundance: -; CDR3aa: CASRAPPYGYTF; CDR3nt: TGTGCCAGTAGGGCACCTCCTTATGGCTACACCTTC
d_gene: -; v_gene: TRBV29-1; j_gene: TRBJ1-4; abundance: -; CDR3aa: CSVDVGGGRSEKLFF; CDR3nt: TGCAGCGTTGATGTGGGCGGGGGGAGGAGTGAAAAACTGTTTTTT
d_gene: TRBD1; v_gene: TRBV7-9; j_gene: TRBJ2-2; abundance: -; CDR3aa: CASSARKYRDRDTGELFF; CDR3nt: TGTGCCAGCAGCGCCAGAAAATACCGGGACAGGGACACCGGGGAGCTGTTTTTT
d_gene: TRBD2; v_gene: TRBV6-1; j_gene: TRBJ2-3; abundance: -; CDR3aa: CATRTRDYPDTQYF; CDR3nt: TGTGCCACGCGGACTAGAGATTACCCAGATACGCAGTATTTT
d_gene: TRBD1; v_gene: TRBV7-2; j_gene: TRBJ1-1; abundance: -; CDR3aa: CASSFGQGLRREAFF; CDR3nt: TGTGCCAGCAGCTTCGGACAGGGACTGCGACGTGAAGCTTTCTTT
d_gene: TRBD1; v_gene: TRBV15; j_gene: TRBJ2-7; abundance: -; CDR3aa: CATSTRQGTNEQYF; CDR3nt: TGTGCCACCAGCACCAGACAGGGGACCAACGAGCAGTACTTC
d_gene: TRBD2; v_gene: TRBV4-2; j_gene: TRBJ2-1; abundance: -; CDR3aa: CASSQDIGTSQFF; CDR3nt: TGTGCCAGCAGCCAAGATATTGGGACTAGTCAGTTCTTC
d_gene: TRBD1; v_gene: TRBV7-9; j_gene: TRBJ1-2; abundance: -; CDR3aa: CASSPPQGGTLWSYTF; CDR3nt: TGTGCCAGCAGCCCCCCGCAGGGGGGAACACTATGGAGCTACACCTTC
d_gene: -; v_gene: TRBV27; j_gene: TRBJ2-1; abundance: -; CDR3aa: CASSLWAPNEQFF; CDR3nt: TGTGCCAGCAGTTTATGGGCACCAAATGAGCAGTTCTTC
d_gene: -; v_gene: TRBV28; j_gene: TRBJ1-3; abundance: -; CDR3aa: CASIPNFGSGNTIYF; CDR3nt: TGTGCCAGCATCCCCAACTTCGGGTCGGGAAACACCATATATTTT
d_gene: -; v_gene: TRBV6-5; j_gene: TRBJ1-1; abundance: many; CDR3aa: CASSYSGRNTEAFF; CDR3nt: TGTGCCAGCAGTTACTCTGGGAGGAACACTGAAGCTTTCTTT
d_gene: TRBD2; v_gene: TRBV7-9; j_gene: TRBJ2-1; abundance: few; CDR3aa: CASSPPPGTSDLRNEQFF; CDR3nt: TGTGCCAGCAGTCCTCCCCCCGGGACTAGCGACCTTAGGAATGAGCAGTTCTTC
d_gene: TRBD1; v_gene: TRBV6-4; j_gene: TRBJ1-2; abundance: -; CDR3aa: CASSDQQGAAYTF; CDR3nt: TGTGCCAGCAGTGATCAACAGGGGGCGGCCTACACCTTC
d_gene: -; v_gene: TRBV2; j_gene: TRBJ2-7; abundance: -; CDR3aa: CASSEISGQYF; CDR3nt: TGTGCCAGCAGTGAGATCAGTGGGCAGTACTTC
d_gene: TRBD1; v_gene: TRBV6-5; j_gene: TRBJ1-5; abundance: -; CDR3aa: CASSPQGGQPQHF; CDR3nt: TGTGCCAGCAGTCCCCAGGGGGGTCAGCCCCAGCATTTT
d_gene: -; v_gene: TRBV7-2; j_gene: TRBJ1-5; abundance: -; CDR3aa: CASSPGAQAQGQPQHF; CDR3nt: TGTGCCAGCAGCCCAGGGGCGCAAGCTCAAGGTCAGCCCCAGCATTTT
d_gene: -; v_gene: TRBV28; j_gene: TRBJ1-1; abundance: -; CDR3aa: CASSFRTHTEAFF; CDR3nt: TGTGCCAGCAGTTTTCGGACTCACACTGAAGCTTTCTTT
d_gene: TRBD2; v_gene: TRBV7-2; j_gene: TRBJ2-1; abundance: -; CDR3aa: CASSFQAGGNNEQFF; CDR3nt: TGTGCCAGCAGCTTTCAAGCGGGAGGGAACAATGAGCAGTTCTTC
d_gene: -; v_gene: TRBV7-3; j_gene: TRBJ2-1; abundance: -; CDR3aa: CASSPSGGAPYNEQFF; CDR3nt: TGTGCCAGCAGCCCCTCGGGCGGGGCCCCCTACAATGAGCAGTTCTTC
d_gene: TRBD1; v_gene: TRBV7-3; j_gene: TRBJ1-6; abundance: -; CDR3aa: CASPTPERGPGNSPLHF; CDR3nt: TGTGCCAGTCCAACACCCGAAAGGGGGCCGGGGAATTCACCCCTCCACTTT
d_gene: TRBD2; v_gene: TRBV6-4; j_gene: TRBJ2-2; abundance: once; CDR3aa: CASSDGTSGGSNTGELFF; CDR3nt: TGTGCCAGCAGTGACGGGACTAGCGGGGGATCGAACACCGGGGAGCTGTTTTTT
d_gene: -; v_gene: TRBV7-6; j_gene: TRBJ2-7; abundance: -; CDR3aa: CASSTKEGTYEQYF; CDR3nt: TGTGCCAGCAGCACCAAAGAGGGAACATACGAGCAGTACTTC
d_gene: TRBD1; v_gene: TRBV5-1; j_gene: TRBJ2-7; abundance: once; CDR3aa: CASSSRDRGLEQYF; CDR3nt: TGCGCCAGCAGTTCCCGCGACAGGGGGCTCGAGCAGTACTTC
d_gene: TRBD2; v_gene: TRBV9; j_gene: TRBJ2-4; abundance: -; CDR3aa: CASSVDPSGGTKNIQYF; CDR3nt: TGTGCCAGCAGCGTGGATCCTAGCGGGGGAACGAAAAACATTCAGTACTTC
d_gene: TRBD2; v_gene: TRBV7-8; j_gene: TRBJ2-1; abundance: few; CDR3aa: CASSRTSGTSSYNEQFF; CDR3nt: TGTGCCAGCAGCCGGACTAGCGGGACGAGCTCCTACAATGAGCAGTTCTTC
d_gene: -; v_gene: TRBV28; j_gene: TRBJ1-1; abundance: -; CDR3aa: CASSPGTEAFF; CDR3nt: TGTGCCAGCAGTCCGGGCACTGAAGCTTTCTTT
d_gene: TRBD1; v_gene: TRBV27; j_gene: TRBJ1-2; abundance: few; CDR3aa: CASSLQGAGNYGYTF; CDR3nt: TGTGCCAGCAGTTTGCAGGGGGCGGGAAACTATGGCTACACCTTC
d_gene: TRBD1; v_gene: TRBV27; j_gene: TRBJ1-1; abundance: -; CDR3aa: CASSRRTGVGTEAFF; CDR3nt: TGTGCCAGCAGCCGCAGGACAGGGGTTGGAACTGAAGCTTTCTTT
d_gene: -; v_gene: TRBV7-2; j_gene: TRBJ2-5; abundance: once; CDR3aa: CASSLDIFNQETQYF; CDR3nt: TGTGCCAGCAGCTTAGATATTTTTAATCAAGAGACCCAGTACTTC
d_gene: TRBD1; v_gene: TRBV6-5; j_gene: TRBJ2-7; abundance: few; CDR3aa: CASSRVGTANYEQYF; CDR3nt: TGTGCCAGCAGCCGAGTAGGGACAGCGAACTACGAGCAGTACTTC
d_gene: TRBD1; v_gene: TRBV29-1; j_gene: TRBJ1-3; abundance: -; CDR3aa: CSVEGGQGAGNTIYF; CDR3nt: TGCAGCGTTGAAGGAGGACAGGGTGCTGGAAACACCATATATTTT
d_gene: TRBD1; v_gene: TRBV4-2; j_gene: TRBJ1-5; abundance: medium-sized; CDR3aa: CASSQDGQGNQPQHF; CDR3nt: TGTGCCAGCAGCCAAGATGGACAGGGCAATCAGCCCCAGCATTTT
d_gene: -; v_gene: TRBV5-6; j_gene: TRBJ2-1; abundance: -; CDR3aa: CASSLRGSYNEQFF; CDR3nt: TGTGCCAGCAGCTTGAGAGGGTCCTACAATGAGCAGTTCTTC
d_gene: -; v_gene: TRBV6-1; j_gene: TRBJ1-1; abundance: -; CDR3aa: CASVTRSGAEAFF; CDR3nt: TGTGCCAGCGTCACCCGGTCAGGTGCTGAAGCTTTCTTT
d_gene: TRBD1; v_gene: TRBV4-2; j_gene: TRBJ2-5; abundance: -; CDR3aa: CASSQGTGGETQYF; CDR3nt: TGTGCCAGCAGCCAGGGGACAGGGGGGGAGACCCAGTACTTC
d_gene: -; v_gene: TRBV18; j_gene: TRBJ1-4; abundance: -; CDR3aa: CASSPDQQGPRNEKLFF; CDR3nt: TGTGCCAGCTCACCGGACCAACAGGGTCCCCGTAATGAAAAACTGTTTTTT
d_gene: TRBD1; v_gene: TRBV28; j_gene: TRBJ2-2; abundance: -; CDR3aa: CASSFGTGVNTGELFF; CDR3nt: TGTGCCAGCAGTTTTGGTACAGGGGTTAACACCGGGGAGCTGTTTTTT
d_gene: TRBD2; v_gene: TRBV6-5; j_gene: TRBJ2-1; abundance: -; CDR3aa: CASSYVSSGAGEQFF; CDR3nt: TGTGCCAGCAGTTACGTATCTAGCGGAGCGGGTGAGCAGTTCTTC
d_gene: TRBD2; v_gene: TRBV15; j_gene: TRBJ2-1; abundance: -; CDR3aa: CATDGLAGGHYNEQFF; CDR3nt: TGTGCCACCGACGGACTAGCGGGGGGACATTACAATGAGCAGTTCTTC
d_gene: TRBD2; v_gene: TRBV7-8; j_gene: TRBJ2-7; abundance: -; CDR3aa: CASSPWREAYEQYF; CDR3nt: TGTGCCAGCAGTCCCTGGCGGGAGGCCTACGAGCAGTACTTC
d_gene: -; v_gene: TRBV27; j_gene: TRBJ2-6; abundance: -; CDR3aa: CASTHGLGDPGANVLIF; CDR3nt: TGTGCCAGCACCCACGGCCTTGGGGATCCTGGGGCCAACGTCCTGATTTTC
d_gene: -; v_gene: TRBV7-3; j_gene: TRBJ2-7; abundance: -; CDR3aa: CASSLKHPQGEQYF; CDR3nt: TGTGCCAGCAGCTTAAAACATCCCCAGGGCGAGCAGTACTTC
d_gene: -; v_gene: TRBV7-2; j_gene: TRBJ2-1; abundance: few; CDR3aa: CASSLRDQGTYNEQFF; CDR3nt: TGTGCCAGCAGCTTAAGGGACCAAGGGACTTACAATGAGCAGTTCTTC
d_gene: -; v_gene: TRBV2; j_gene: TRBJ2-7; abundance: once; CDR3aa: CASRGSSYEQYF; CDR3nt: TGTGCCAGCAGGGGCAGTTCCTACGAGCAGTACTTC
d_gene: -; v_gene: TRBV5-8; j_gene: TRBJ1-1; abundance: -; CDR3aa: CASSLVRGTEAFF; CDR3nt: TGTGCCAGCAGCTTGGTCCGGGGCACTGAAGCTTTCTTT
d_gene: TRBD1; v_gene: TRBV5-6; j_gene: TRBJ2-5; abundance: -; CDR3aa: CASSQGQGETQYF; CDR3nt: TGTGCCAGCAGCCAGGGACAGGGAGAGACCCAGTACTTC
d_gene: TRBD2; v_gene: TRBV7-3; j_gene: TRBJ2-1; abundance: -; CDR3aa: CASSSSTSGSTRDEQFF; CDR3nt: TGTGCCAGCAGCTCTTCGACTAGCGGCTCTACGAGGGATGAGCAGTTCTTC
d_gene: TRBD1; v_gene: TRBV4-3; j_gene: TRBJ2-2; abundance: few; CDR3aa: CASSQNRGHTGELFF; CDR3nt: TGCGCCAGCAGCCAAAATAGGGGGCATACCGGGGAGCTGTTTTTT
d_gene: -; v_gene: TRBV28; j_gene: TRBJ1-5; abundance: -; CDR3aa: CASSLGGGEGNQPQHF; CDR3nt: TGTGCCAGTAGTTTAGGGGGAGGGGAGGGTAATCAGCCCCAGCATTTT
d_gene: -; v_gene: TRBV7-7; j_gene: TRBJ2-5; abundance: -; CDR3aa: CASSSRQTQETQYF; CDR3nt: TGTGCCAGCAGCTCCCGACAGACGCAAGAGACCCAGTACTTC
d_gene: -; v_gene: TRBV5-1; j_gene: TRBJ1-6; abundance: -; CDR3aa: CASSLADGNSPLHF; CDR3nt: TGCGCCAGCAGCCTGGCCGACGGGAATTCACCCCTCCACTTT
d_gene: TRBD2; v_gene: TRBV4-3; j_gene: TRBJ2-6; abundance: once; CDR3aa: CASSPAASGPNSGANVPTF; CDR3nt: TGCGCCAGCAGCCCAGCCGCTAGCGGTCCCAACTCTGGGGCCAACGTCCCGACTTTC
d_gene: -; v_gene: TRBV9; j_gene: TRBJ1-6; abundance: -; CDR3aa: CASSGIGGGNSPLHF; CDR3nt: TGTGCCAGCAGCGGGATTGGCGGCGGGAATTCACCCCTCCACTTT
d_gene: -; v_gene: TRBV14; j_gene: TRBJ2-5; abundance: -; CDR3aa: CASSQYGAGETQYF; CDR3nt: TGTGCCAGCAGCCAATATGGTGCGGGAGAGACCCAGTACTTC
d_gene: TRBD1; v_gene: TRBV27; j_gene: TRBJ1-2; abundance: -; CDR3aa: CASSSPGQGDYGYTF; CDR3nt: TGTGCCAGCAGTTCCCCGGGACAGGGAGACTATGGCTACACCTTC
d_gene: TRBD1; v_gene: TRBV6-1; j_gene: TRBJ2-7; abundance: -; CDR3aa: CASNRQGISYEQYF; CDR3nt: TGTGCCAGCAATAGACAGGGGATCTCCTACGAGCAGTACTTC